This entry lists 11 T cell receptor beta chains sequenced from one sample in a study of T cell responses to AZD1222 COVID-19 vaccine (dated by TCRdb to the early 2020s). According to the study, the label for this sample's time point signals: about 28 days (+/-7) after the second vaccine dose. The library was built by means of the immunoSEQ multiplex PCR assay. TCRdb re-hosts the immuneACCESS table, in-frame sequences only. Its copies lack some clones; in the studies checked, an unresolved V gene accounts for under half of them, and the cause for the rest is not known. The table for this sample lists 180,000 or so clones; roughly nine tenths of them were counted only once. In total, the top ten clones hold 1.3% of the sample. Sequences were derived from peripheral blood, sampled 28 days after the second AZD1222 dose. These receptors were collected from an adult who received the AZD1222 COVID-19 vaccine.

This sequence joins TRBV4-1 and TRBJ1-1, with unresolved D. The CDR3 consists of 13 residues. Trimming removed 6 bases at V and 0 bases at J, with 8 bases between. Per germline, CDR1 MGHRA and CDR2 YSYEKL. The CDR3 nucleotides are TGCGCCAGCAGAGAGGAGGTGAACACTGAAGCTTTCTTT. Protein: CASREEVNTEAFF.

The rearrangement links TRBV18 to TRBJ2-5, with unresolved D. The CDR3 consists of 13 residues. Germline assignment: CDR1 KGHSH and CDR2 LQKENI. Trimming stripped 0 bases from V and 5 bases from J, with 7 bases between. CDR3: CASSPPNPETQYF. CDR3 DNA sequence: TGTGCCAGCTCACCACCGAATCCGGAGACCCAGTACTTC.

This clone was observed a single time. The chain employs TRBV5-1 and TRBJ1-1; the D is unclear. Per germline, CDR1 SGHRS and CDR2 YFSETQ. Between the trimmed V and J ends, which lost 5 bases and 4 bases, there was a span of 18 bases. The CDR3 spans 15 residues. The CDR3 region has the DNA TGCGCCAGCAGTTCGGACCTTACGCGGGGCACTGAAGCTTTCTTT. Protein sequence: CASSSDLTRGTEAFF.

The CDR3 spells CASSDATGGQVATF. The CDR3 DNA reads TGTGCCAGCAGTGATGCTACCGGGGGACAGGTAGCCACCTTC. This chain uses TRBV2 with TRBJ1-2; 8 bases agree with TRBD1. Per germline, CDR1 SNHLY and CDR2 FYNNEI. J was trimmed by 13 bases and V by 3 bases; bases with no gene match: 13. The CDR3 spans 14 residues.

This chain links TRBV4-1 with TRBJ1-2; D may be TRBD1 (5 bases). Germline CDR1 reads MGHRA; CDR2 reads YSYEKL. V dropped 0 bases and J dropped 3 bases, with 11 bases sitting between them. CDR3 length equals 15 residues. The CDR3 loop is CASSQDTGTDYGYTF. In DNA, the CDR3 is TGCGCCAGCAGCCAAGACACCGGGACGGACTATGGCTACACCTTC.

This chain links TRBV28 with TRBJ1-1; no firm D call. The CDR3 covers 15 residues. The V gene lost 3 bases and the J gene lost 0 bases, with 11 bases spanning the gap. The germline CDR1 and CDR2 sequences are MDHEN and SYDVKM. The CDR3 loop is CASSFSTSMNTEAFF. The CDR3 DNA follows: TGTGCCAGCAGTTTCAGCACTTCCATGAACACTGAAGCTTTCTTT.

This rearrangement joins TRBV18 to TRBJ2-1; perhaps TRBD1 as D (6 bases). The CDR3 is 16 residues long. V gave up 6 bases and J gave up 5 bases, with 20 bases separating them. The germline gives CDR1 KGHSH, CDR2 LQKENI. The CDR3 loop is CASSRRRDNLDNEQFF. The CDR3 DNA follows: TGTGCCAGCTCCCGACGCCGGGACAACCTAGACAATGAGCAGTTCTTC.

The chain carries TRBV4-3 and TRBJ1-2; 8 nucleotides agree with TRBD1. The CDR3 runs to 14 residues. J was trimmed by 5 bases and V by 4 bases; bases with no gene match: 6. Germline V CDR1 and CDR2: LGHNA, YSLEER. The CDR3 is CASSPDREGYGYTF. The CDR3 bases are TGCGCCAGCAGCCCGGACAGGGAAGGATATGGCTACACCTTC.

As DNA, the CDR3 is TGTGCCAGCAGCTTAGGACAGGGGCAGTACTTC. It translates to CASSLGQGQYF. The V call is TRBV7-8, the J call TRBJ2-7, with TRBD1 matching over 7 bases. The CDR3 length is 11 residues. V lost 1 base, J lost 9 bases, and 0 bases stayed unmatched. In germline, CDR1 is SGHVS, CDR2 FQNEAQ. The full variable domain, rest sourced from reference TRBV7-8 and TRBJ2-7, is GAGVSQSPRYKVAKRGQDVALRCDPISGHVSLFWYQQALGQGPEFLTYFQNEAQLDKSGLPSDRFFAERPEGSVSTLKIQRTQQEDSAVYLCASSLGQGQYFGPGTRLTVT.

Written as DNA, the CDR3 is TGTGCCAGCAGTGAAGCGTTTGGACGGCTTATCGGCAATCAGCCCCAGCATTTT. It translates to CASSEAFGRLIGNQPQHF. This chain joins TRBV6-1 and TRBJ1-5; no definite D call. Trimming cost V 0 bases and J 2 bases, with 17 bases left between them. Looked up from germline, CDR1 is MNHNS and CDR2 is SASEGT. CDR3 length: 18 amino acids.

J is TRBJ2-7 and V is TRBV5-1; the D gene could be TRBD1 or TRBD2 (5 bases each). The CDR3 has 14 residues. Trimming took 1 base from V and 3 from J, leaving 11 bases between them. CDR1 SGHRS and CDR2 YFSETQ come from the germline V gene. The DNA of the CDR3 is TGCGCCAGCAGCTTGTTTGTGGGGGACTACGAGCAGTACTTC. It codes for CASSLFVGDYEQYF. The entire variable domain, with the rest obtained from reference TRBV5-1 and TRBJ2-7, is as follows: KAGVTQTPRYLIKTRGQQVTLSCSPISGHRSVSWYQQTPGQGLQFLFEYFSETQRNKGNFPGRFSGRQFSNSRSEMNVSTLELGDSALYLCASSLFVGDYEQYFGPGTRLTVT.